These T cell receptor beta chains were read from a single sample in a study of CD8+ T cells in alopecia areata. The table came from immunoSEQ multiplex PCR; TCRdb's copy has only in-frame clones and leaves some out. Of 190,000 or so clones listed, roughly three fifths are singletons. Specimen: CD4+ T cells sorted from blood, collected at week 4, from a patient treated with tofacitinib. The source of these receptors is a human donor with alopecia areata. The CDR3 runs from the conserved cysteine through the conserved F or W. A D gene is named only where the DNA matches it firmly. Clone size is given for some rows only: seen once, a few or many times, or a class if the clone is expanded.

CASSFGTRHNEQFF | TGTGCCAGCAGTTTTGGGACTAGGCACAATGAGCAGTTCTTC | TRBV2 | TRBD2 | TRBJ2-1 | -
CASSDYETQYF | TGTGCCAGCAGTGACTATGAGACCCAGTACTTC | TRBV2 | - | TRBJ2-5 | -
CAWTGTANQPQHF | TGTGCCTGGACGGGGACGGCGAATCAGCCCCAGCATTTT | TRBV30 | - | TRBJ1-5 | once
CSVGPGTGEETQYF | TGCAGCGTGGGCCCCGGGACAGGGGAAGAGACCCAGTACTTC | TRBV29-1 | TRBD1 | TRBJ2-5 | -
CASSSSGGETQYF | TGCGCCAGCAGCTCTTCAGGGGGGGAGACCCAGTACTTC | TRBV5-1 | - | TRBJ2-5 | -
CAWTDREYDEKLFF | TGTGCCTGGACGGACAGGGAATATGATGAAAAACTGTTTTTT | TRBV30 | TRBD1 | TRBJ1-4 | -
CASSLVRYPQETQYF | TGTGCCAGCAGCTTAGTCCGCTACCCACAAGAGACCCAGTACTTC | TRBV7-8 | - | TRBJ2-5 | -
CASSQFTKNIQYF | TGTGCCAGCAGCCAGTTTACCAAAAACATTCAGTACTTC | TRBV7-2 | - | TRBJ2-4 | -
CAISEGSASNQPQHF | TGTGCCATCAGTGAGGGGTCAGCCAGCAATCAGCCCCAGCATTTT | TRBV10-3 | - | TRBJ1-5 | -
CASSYSSDGRGNTIYF | TGTGCCAGCAGTTACTCGAGTGACGGCCGCGGAAACACCATATATTTT | TRBV6-5 | - | TRBJ1-3 | -
CASSLQGRDEKLFF | TGTGCCAGCAGCTTGCAGGGTAGAGATGAAAAACTGTTTTTT | TRBV5-4 | - | TRBJ1-4 | -
CASSATGGQPQHF | TGTGCCAGCAGTGCGACAGGGGGGCAGCCCCAGCATTTT | TRBV6-4 | TRBD1 | TRBJ1-5 | -
CASSVWDRDAEAFF | TGTGCCAGCAGCGTGTGGGACAGGGATGCTGAAGCTTTCTTT | TRBV9 | TRBD1 | TRBJ1-1 | few
CASSHPGQGRGYTF | TGCGCCAGCAGCCATCCCGGACAGGGCCGTGGCTACACCTTC | TRBV4-3 | TRBD1 | TRBJ1-2 | -
CASSQEGGPKGETQYF | TGTGCCAGCAGCCAAGAGGGAGGGCCAAAGGGAGAGACCCAGTACTTC | TRBV4-2 | TRBD2 | TRBJ2-5 | -
CASSSDRDEKLFF | TGTGCCAGCAGCTCTGACAGGGATGAAAAACTGTTTTTT | TRBV11-2 | TRBD1 | TRBJ1-4 | few
CASSRQEPYYEQYF | TGTGCCAGCAGCCGACAGGAACCGTACTACGAGCAGTACTTC | TRBV5-4 | - | TRBJ2-7 | -
CASSLGTGGDTDTQYF | TGTGCCAGCAGCTTAGGGACAGGGGGCGACACAGATACGCAGTATTTT | TRBV7-9 | TRBD1 | TRBJ2-3 | -
CSAEGGTNEKLFF | TGCAGCGCTGAAGGGGGGACTAATGAAAAACTGTTTTTT | TRBV29-1 | - | TRBJ1-4 | -
CAWSVKWEQFF | TGTGCCTGGAGTGTTAAGTGGGAGCAGTTCTTC | TRBV30 | - | TRBJ2-1 | -
CASCNRARDEQYF | TGTGCCAGCTGCAACCGTGCCAGGGACGAGCAGTACTTC | TRBV6-1 | - | TRBJ2-7 | -
CASSQGRAYEQYF | TGTGCCAGCAGCCAAGGTAGGGCCTACGAGCAGTACTTC | TRBV4-2 | - | TRBJ2-7 | -
CAWGVAGSPQPQHF | TGTGCCTGGGGTGTGGCAGGATCCCCTCAGCCCCAGCATTTT | TRBV30 | - | TRBJ1-5 | -
CASSGDWNTGELFF | TGTGCCAGCAGCGGGGACTGGAACACCGGGGAGCTGTTTTTT | TRBV11-3 | - | TRBJ2-2 | -
CASSLDGGGSTDTQYF | TGCGCCAGCAGCTTGGACGGCGGGGGGAGCACAGATACGCAGTATTTT | TRBV5-1 | TRBD2 | TRBJ2-3 | -
CATSRDEAGAAEAFF | TGTGCCACCAGCAGAGATGAAGCCGGGGCGGCTGAAGCTTTCTTT | TRBV15 | - | TRBJ1-1 | -
CASSSSSGGLNTGELFF | TGTGCCAGCAGCTCCTCTAGCGGGGGGCTTAACACCGGGGAGCTGTTTTTT | TRBV7-3 | TRBD2 | TRBJ2-2 | -
CSVGSLTGGSEQYF | TGCAGCGTTGGCTCCCTTACAGGGGGCTCCGAGCAGTACTTC | TRBV29-1 | TRBD1 | TRBJ2-7 | -
CASSGVGELQPQHF | TGTGCCAGCAGTGGGGTCGGGGAATTGCAGCCCCAGCATTTT | TRBV2 | - | TRBJ1-5 | -
CASSYSMGSGYTF | TGTGCCAGCAGTTACTCGATGGGGAGTGGCTACACCTTC | TRBV6-5 | - | TRBJ1-2 | -
CASSKRLAAPTYNEQFF | TGTGCCAGCAGCAAGAGGCTAGCGGCCCCCACCTACAATGAGCAGTTCTTC | TRBV7-8 | TRBD2 | TRBJ2-1 | -
CASSLAQIEAFF | TGTGCCAGCAGCTTAGCACAGATTGAAGCTTTCTTT | TRBV7-2 | - | TRBJ1-1 | -
CASRGTDRTYEQYF | TGTGCCAGCAGGGGGACCGACCGTACCTACGAGCAGTACTTC | TRBV27 | - | TRBJ2-7 | -
CASRWTATDTQYF | TGTGCCAGCCGATGGACAGCCACAGATACGCAGTATTTT | TRBV27 | - | TRBJ2-3 | -
CASSQEAGAEQYF | TGTGCCAGCAGCCAAGAAGCGGGGGCCGAGCAGTACTTC | TRBV11-2 | TRBD2 | TRBJ2-7 | -
CASTSSPGTDTQYF | TGCGCCAGCACCTCGTCCCCGGGCACAGATACGCAGTATTTT | TRBV5-1 | - | TRBJ2-3 | -
CASSYDRDQPQHF | TGCGCCAGCAGCTACGACAGGGATCAGCCCCAGCATTTT | TRBV5-1 | TRBD1 | TRBJ1-5 | once
CASSLGLASYEQYF | TGTGCCAGCAGCCTCGGACTAGCCTCCTACGAGCAGTACTTC | TRBV4-2 | TRBD2 | TRBJ2-7 | few
CASSWIAYTDTQYF | TGTGCCAGCAGCTGGATCGCCTACACAGATACGCAGTATTTT | TRBV5-6 | - | TRBJ2-3 | once
CAWSSSPTREKLFF | TGTGCCTGGAGTTCTTCCCCTACGAGGGAAAAACTGTTTTTT | TRBV30 | - | TRBJ1-4 | -
CSVEGRGLNYGYTF | TGCAGCGTTGAAGGCCGCGGCCTTAACTATGGCTACACCTTC | TRBV29-1 | - | TRBJ1-2 | -